Each of the 32 T cell receptor beta chains below was sequenced from the same sample in a study of spatial heterogeneity in lung cancer. Via MiXCR, TCRdb re-called the 5' RACE reads, giving one row per CDR3 protein. The sample carries about 46,000 distinct CDR3 sequences, 12% recorded once. Time point specified: blood at routine non-recurrence follow-up after resection. Source: PBMCs, taken at follow-up. Source of these receptors: a male donor with early-stage non-small cell lung cancer.

This clonotype has ten or more counts. The rearrangement uses TRBV7-3 and TRBJ2-1, with unresolved D. V dropped 5 bases and J dropped 4 bases, with 9 bases sitting between them. The germline V gene has CDR1 SGHTA and CDR2 FQGTGA. CDR3 length: 13 amino acids. In nucleotides, the CDR3 is TGTGCCAGCAGCACCCAGCGTTACAATGAGCAGTTCTTC. Translated: CASSTQRYNEQFF. Variable domain in full (rest from reference TRBV7-3 and TRBJ2-1): GAGVSQTPSNKVTEKGKYVELRCDPISGHTALYWYRQSLGQGPEFLIYFQGTGAADDSGLPNDRFFAVRPEGSVSTLKIQRTERGDSAVYLCASSTQRYNEQFFGPGTRLTVL.

This clonotype rates as medium-sized. The chain joins TRBV20-1 to TRBJ2-7; D gene unclear. CDR3 size: 15 residues. Trimming removed 5 bases from V and 1 base from J, with 18 bases in between. Looked up from germline, CDR1 is DFQATT and CDR2 is SNEGSKA (reference sequence). The CDR3 sequence: CSALTRPFTSYEQYF. As DNA, the CDR3 is TGCAGTGCTTTGACCCGGCCCTTCACTTCCTACGAGCAGTACTTC.

This clonotype occurred a few times. The gene calls are TRBV27 and TRBJ2-7; D remains unclear. V lost 3 bases, J lost 1 base, and 7 bases lay in between. From germline, CDR1 is MNHEY and CDR2 SMNVEV (reference sequence). The length of the CDR3 is 13 residues. CDR3 bases: TGTGCCAGCAGTTTCGCCGTTTCCTACGAGCAGTACTTC. Amino acids: CASSFAVSYEQYF.

This clonotype was counted at least ten times. J is TRBJ2-1 and V is TRBV6-1; 10 nucleotides line up with TRBD2. This CDR3 has 17 amino acids. J gave up 1 base and V 7 bases, and 10 bases lay outside the gene matches. The germline V gene encodes CDR1 MNHNS and CDR2 SASEGT. Here the CDR3 reads CASISVSGRYSYNEQFF. The CDR3 region has the DNA TGTGCCAGCATCTCGGTTAGCGGGAGGTATTCCTACAATGAGCAGTTCTTC.

The CDR3 region has the DNA TGTGCCAGCAGCCCGAGGAGGTTCTTC. It specifies CASSPRRFF. This chain joins TRBV6-2 or TRBV6-3 and TRBJ2-1; D remains ambiguous. V lost 6 bases, J lost 15 bases, and 9 bases lay in between. CDR1 MNHEY and CDR2 SVGEGT come from the germline V gene. The CDR3 contains 9 residues.

For this clonotype: A clone one base away is much larger, so this may be a read error. The chain employs TRBV7-2 and TRBJ1-1; no clear D gene. Trimming pared 9 bases from V and 1 base from J, leaving 18 bases between. CDR1 is SGHTA, CDR2 FQGNSA, per germline. The CDR3 has 15 residues. The CDR3 region is CARSPHGPENTEAFF. Here the CDR3 DNA reads TGTGCCAGAAGCCCACACGGGCCAGAGAACACTGAAGCTTTCTTT.

This clonotype was picked up a small number of times. This sequence joins TRBV6-2 or TRBV6-3 and TRBJ1-1, with TRBD1 as a possible D gene (5 bases). The CDR3 is made up of 13 amino acids. V was clipped by 7 bases and J by 3 bases, with 12 bases between them. Germline V gives CDR1 MNHEY, CDR2 SVGEGT. The CDR3 loop is CASNAGGYTEAFF. In DNA, the CDR3 is TGTGCCAGCAATGCCGGGGGGTACACTGAAGCTTTCTTT.

This clonotype was picked up a small number of times. The J gene is TRBJ2-3, the V gene TRBV7-9; a weak D match, TRBD1 (6 bases). Looked up from germline, CDR1 is SEHNR and CDR2 is FQNEAQ (reference sequence). This CDR3 spans 15 amino acids. The V and J ends lost 5 bases and 5 bases respectively, with 17 bases between them. For the CDR3, the DNA is TGTGCCAGCAGCCTCGAGAGGGGGTTAGGAGATACGCAGTATTTT. It yields the protein CASSLERGLGDTQYF.

This clonotype was observed many times. The chain joins TRBV20-1 to TRBJ2-7; TRBD1 agrees at 10 bases. The CDR3 has 14 amino acids. Germline V gives CDR1 DFQATT, CDR2 SNEGSKA (reference sequence). V trimming: 8 bases; J trimming: 2 bases; junction bases outside the gene matches: 9. The DNA of the CDR3 is TGCAGTACCTTACCGGGGACAGGGGCCTACGAGCAGTACTTC. Its translation is CSTLPGTGAYEQYF.

This clonotype appeared many times. V and J are TRBV28 and TRBJ2-5; TRBD2 matches at 10 bases. Trimming took 8 bases from V and 3 from J; bases not matched to a gene: 3. The CDR3 extends over 13 amino acids. Germline V lookup: CDR1 MDHEN, CDR2 SYDVKM. The CDR3 sequence is CASQAGGKETQYF. In nucleotides, the CDR3 is TGTGCCAGCCAAGCGGGAGGGAAAGAGACCCAGTACTTC.

In this sample, this clonotype turned up a few times. V is TRBV20-1 and J is TRBJ1-1, with D unresolved. V was clipped by 3 bases and J by 2 bases, with 19 bases between them. Looked up from germline, CDR1 is DFQATT and CDR2 is SNEGSKA (reference sequence). CDR3 size: 16 residues. The CDR3 nucleotides read TGCAGTGCTAGCGCTGGATCCGACCTCCTTAACACTGAAGCTTTCTTT. Translation gives CSASAGSDLLNTEAFF.

This clonotype was recorded many times. This rearrangement joins TRBV27 to TRBJ2-4; 9 nucleotides align to TRBD1. Trimming removed 5 bases from V and 0 bases from J; junction bases left unmatched: 5. The CDR3 is 16 residues long. Per germline, CDR1 MNHEY and CDR2 SMNVEV (reference sequence). Here the CDR3 reads CASSPGTGLAKNIQYF. In DNA form, the CDR3 reads TGTGCCAGCAGTCCAGGGACAGGGCTAGCCAAAAACATTCAGTACTTC.

The gene calls are TRBV9 and TRBJ2-2, with 10 nucleotides matching TRBD1. Germline values: CDR1 SGDLS, CDR2 YYNGEE. The CDR3 is made up of 18 amino acids. With 4 bases clipped from V and 7 bases from J, the junction kept 16 bases outside the gene matches. DNA of the CDR3: TGTGCCAGCAGCCCGCAAACCGGGGGACAGGGGAGGTACGGGGAGCTGTTTTTT. Amino acid sequence: CASSPQTGGQGRYGELFF.

This clonotype showed up just a few times. The chain uses TRBV28 and TRBJ1-1; 7 nucleotides agree with TRBD1. The V and J ends lost 10 bases and 4 bases, in that order; junction bases with no gene match: 6. In germline, CDR1 is MDHEN, CDR2 SYDVKM. There are 12 residues in the CDR3. The CDR3 region is CATVTGSTEAFF. The CDR3 coding sequence is TGTGCCACTGTGACAGGGAGCACTGAAGCTTTCTTT.

J is TRBJ1-5 and V is TRBV6-2 or TRBV6-3, with TRBD1 as a possible D gene (6 bases). The CDR3 sequence is 12 residues long. Germline V gene sequence: CDR1 MNHEY, CDR2 SVGEGT. The ends were cut back, 6 bases at V and 5 bases at J, with 8 bases in the middle. CDR3 sequence reads: CASRPGDQPQHF. DNA for the CDR3: TGTGCCAGCAGGCCAGGGGATCAGCCCCAGCATTTT.

In this sample, this clonotype turned up many times. V and J are TRBV7-2 and TRBJ2-3; D possibly corresponds to TRBD2 (5 bases). The V and J ends lost 1 base and 4 bases respectively, with 9 bases between them. Germline assignment: CDR1 SGHTA and CDR2 FQGNSA. This CDR3 region has 14 residues. CDR3 sequence reads: CASSLVGVADTQYF. In nucleotides, the CDR3 is TGTGCCAGCAGCTTAGTCGGGGTAGCAGATACGCAGTATTTT.

This clonotype was seen repeatedly, ten times or more. The J gene is TRBJ2-3, the V gene TRBV12-3 or TRBV12-4; D is ambiguous. The CDR3 runs 15 residues. V shed 6 bases and J shed 0 bases, with 13 bases lying between them. CDR3 region: CASSRFPTSTDTQYF. The CDR3 nucleotides are TGTGCCAGCAGCCGCTTCCCAACAAGCACAGATACGCAGTATTTT.

This clonotype has ten or more counts. The chain joins TRBV20-1 to TRBJ1-1; D uncertain. Trimming removed 1 base at V and 1 base at J, with 13 bases between. The CDR3 is made up of 15 amino acids. Germline CDR1 is DFQATT and CDR2 is SNEGSKA (reference sequence). In DNA, the CDR3 is TGCAGTGCTAGAGCATCAAGACATACGAACACTGAAGCTTTCTTT. Encoded protein: CSARASRHTNTEAFF.

The rearrangement joins TRBV5-4 to TRBJ2-1, with D hard to call. V lost 4 bases to trimming and J lost 6 bases, with 8 bases between them. CDR3 size: 12 residues. Germline V gives CDR1 SGHNT, CDR2 YYREEE (reference sequence). This chain's CDR3 is CASSLDFNEQFF. CDR3 bases: TGTGCCAGCAGCCTCGACTTCAATGAGCAGTTCTTC.

This clonotype has at least ten counts. V gene TRBV29-1 combines with J gene TRBJ2-1, with TRBD2 matching over 12 bases. The CDR3 is 13 residues long. V trimming: 5 bases; J trimming: 5 bases; junction bases outside the gene matches: 1. Germline CDR1 is SQVTM and CDR2 is ANQGSEA. As DNA, the CDR3 is TGCAGCGTTCTAGCGGGAGGGAACAATGAGCAGTTCTTC. Translation gives CSVLAGGNNEQFF.

This clonotype showed up many times. The chain uses TRBV6-6 and TRBJ2-1, with D unresolved. This CDR3 is built from 14 residues. Germline lookup yields CDR1 MNHNY and CDR2 SVGAGI (reference sequence). Trimming took 5 bases from V and 0 from J, leaving 8 bases between them. CDR3 sequence (DNA): TGTGCCAGCAGTCTAAGTAACTCCTACAATGAGCAGTTCTTC. As protein: CASSLSNSYNEQFF.

This clonotype showed up many times. V is TRBV6-6 and J is TRBJ1-4, with D possibly TRBD1 on 5 matching bases. The CDR3 runs to 14 residues. Germline values: CDR1 MNHNY, CDR2 SVGAGI (reference sequence). V lost 5 bases to trimming and J lost 7 bases, with 14 bases between them. CDR3 protein: CASSPRDGPEKLFF. The DNA of the CDR3 is TGTGCCAGCAGTCCCCGGGACGGTCCTGAAAAACTGTTTTTT.

This clonotype was seen ten or more times. The genes are TRBV12-3 or TRBV12-4 and TRBJ2-4, with 11 bases lining up with TRBD2. The CDR3 has 13 residues. Trimming removed 4 bases from V and 7 bases from J; junction bases left unmatched: 0. The CDR3 DNA reads as TGTGCCAGCAGTTCTAGCGGGGGGAACATTCAGTACTTC. Translated, it gives CASSSSGGNIQYF.

Comments on this clonotype: Since a much larger clone is just one base distant, this may be a read error. V gene TRBV9 combines with J gene TRBJ2-3, with D unresolved. In germline, CDR1 is SGDLS, CDR2 YYNGEE. The CDR3 totals 13 residues. V lost 7 bases to trimming and J lost 0 bases, with 9 bases between them. The CDR3 protein is CASSAQSTDTQYF. As DNA, the CDR3 is TGTGCCAGCTCGGCGCAAAGCACAGATACGCAGTATTTT.

The chain carries TRBV20-1 and TRBJ1-1, with 7 bases aligning to TRBD1. Germline loops: CDR1 DFQATT, CDR2 SNEGSKA (reference sequence). The CDR3 length is 15 residues. Germline trimming cut 5 bases from V and 6 bases from J; bases unmatched to any gene: 15. CDR3: CSASPRQGFTSEAFF. CDR3 coding DNA: TGCAGTGCTTCTCCGCGACAGGGATTTACATCTGAAGCTTTCTTT.

This clonotype was observed a few times. The J gene is TRBJ1-1, the V gene TRBV14, with unresolved D. V dropped 0 bases and J dropped 0 bases, with 11 bases sitting between them. Looked up from germline, CDR1 is SGHDN and CDR2 is FVKESK. The CDR3 is made up of 16 amino acids. The CDR3 nucleotides are TGTGCCAGCAGCCAAGAATACTCCACGATGAACACTGAAGCTTTCTTT. Its translation is CASSQEYSTMNTEAFF.

The table lists this clonotype with many counts. The chain joins TRBV9 to TRBJ2-1, with TRBD2 as a possible D gene (6 bases). CDR1 and CDR2 (germline): SGDLS, YYNGEE. The ends were cut back, 7 bases at V and 5 bases at J, with 16 bases in the middle. The CDR3 is made up of 14 amino acids. Written as DNA, the CDR3 is TGTGCCAGCGGGAAGGCAGGCGGGAACAATGAGCAGTTCTTC. It yields the protein CASGKAGGNNEQFF.

This clonotype showed up just a few times. The chain has TRBV12-3 or TRBV12-4 and TRBJ2-7; possibly TRBD1 for D (6 bases). Trimming pared 4 bases from V and 4 bases from J, leaving 14 bases between. This CDR3 is 14 amino acids long. The CDR3 spells CASSSPQGIYEQYF. In nucleotides, the CDR3 is TGTGCCAGCAGTTCACCACAGGGTATATACGAGCAGTACTTC.

The chain employs TRBV11-2 and TRBJ2-7; D ambiguous. The V gene lost 5 bases and the J gene lost 9 bases, with 14 bases spanning the gap. This CDR3 region has 12 residues. Germline values: CDR1 SGHAT, CDR2 FQNNGV. CDR3 DNA: TGTGCCAGCAGCGACCGGACGTCAATGCAGTACTTC. Its translation: CASSDRTSMQYF.

The chain has TRBV2 and TRBJ1-6; D not resolved. The CDR3 has 11 amino acids. Germline V gene sequence: CDR1 SNHLY, CDR2 FYNNEI. The V end lost 9 bases, the J end lost 16 bases, and 16 bases lay between the germline ends. The CDR3 DNA follows: TGTGCCAGTGCACGTTCCGAGGCGCTCCACTTT. It is translated as CASARSEALHF.

Many counts were recorded for this clonotype. CDR3 amino acids: CSASDSPISGNTIYF. DNA of the CDR3: TGCAGTGCGTCAGACTCACCCATCTCTGGAAACACCATATATTTT. The chain is built from TRBV20-1 and TRBJ1-3; D is uncertain. The V gene's germline CDR1 is DFQATT and CDR2 SNEGSKA (reference sequence). This CDR3 region has 15 residues. The V end was cut by 6 bases, the J end by 0 bases, with 15 bases between.

This clonotype has more than one count but fewer than ten. The chain couples TRBV7-2 to TRBJ1-1; D is uncertain. Germline loops: CDR1 SGHTA, CDR2 FQGNSA. The CDR3 runs to 15 residues. Trimming removed 5 bases at V and 3 bases at J, with 16 bases between. CDR3 sequence: CASSPPYSADTEAFF. Here the CDR3 DNA reads TGTGCCAGCAGCCCACCTTACTCCGCGGACACTGAAGCTTTCTTT.